Below are 29 T cell receptor beta chains sequenced from a single sample in a study of T cell repertoires in cytomegalovirus infection. TCRdb reanalysed the reads using MiXCR and keeps one entry per CDR3 protein. In the table there are roughly 140,000 distinct CDR3 sequences, 23% of which are singletons. The sequenced material came from PBMCs. The source is a human donor in good health (CMV status not recorded). Some clones in this sample may be carry-over from other donors' samples.

This clonotype was seen ten or more times. J is TRBJ2-3 and V is TRBV2; D is ambiguous. CDR3 length: 12 residues. V was cut by 7 bases and J by 2 bases, with 7 bases left in between. The V gene's germline CDR1 is SNHLY and CDR2 FYNNEI. This chain's CDR3 is CASKWATDTQYF. CDR3 nucleotides: TGTGCCAGCAAATGGGCCACAGATACGCAGTATTTT.

This clonotype was seen just once. The chain joins TRBV30 to TRBJ1-5; D gene uncertain. With 4 bases removed from V and 1 base from J, the gap between germline ends came to 8 bases. CDR3 length equals 13 residues. Germline assignment: CDR1 GTSNPN and CDR2 SVGIG (reference sequence). The DNA of the CDR3 is TGTGCCTGGACGGCGGGGAGCAATCAGCCCCAGCATTTT. This translates into CAWTAGSNQPQHF.

As for this clonotype: With a much larger clone just one base away, this may be a read error. The chain has TRBV6-1 and TRBJ1-5; TRBD1 matches 8 bases. This CDR3 has 15 amino acids. CDR1 MNHNS and CDR2 SASEGT come from the germline V gene. CDR3 sequence (DNA): TGTTCCAGCAGTGCAGGCTCCGGGACAGGACAGCCCCAGCATTTT. Translating gives CSSSAGSGTGQPQHF.

The V and J genes are TRBV9 and TRBJ2-1, with 10 bases matching TRBD2. CDR3 length: 16 amino acids. The trim removed 0 bases at V and 8 bases at J, leaving 8 bases unmatched. CDR1 SGDLS and CDR2 YYNGEE come from the germline V gene. The CDR3 nucleotides read TGTGCCAGCAGCGTAGTGGCTAGCGGGAGTCGGGATGAGCAGTTCTTC. This sequence encodes CASSVVASGSRDEQFF.

This clonotype was counted between two and nine times. V is TRBV4-1 and J is TRBJ1-3; tentative D call: TRBD1 (5 bases). With 0 bases removed from V and 0 bases from J, the gap between germline ends came to 9 bases. Germline V gives CDR1 MGHRA, CDR2 YSYEKL. CDR3 size: 16 residues. In nucleotides, the CDR3 is TGCGCCAGCAGCCAAGACGGGGCCCTCTCTGGAAACACCATATATTTT. Translating it yields CASSQDGALSGNTIYF.

This chain links TRBV6-2 or TRBV6-3 with TRBJ2-1; D not certain. CDR3 length: 13 residues. Germline V gene sequence: CDR1 MNHEY, CDR2 SVGEGT. The germline V and J ends were trimmed by 5 bases and 6 bases, with 11 bases remaining between them. The CDR3 DNA is TGTGCCAGCAGTATCGATTCGGGCAATGAGCAGTTCTTC. This codes for CASSIDSGNEQFF.

By share, this clonotype ranks as medium-sized. The V and J genes are TRBV7-9 and TRBJ2-7; D gene unclear. Germline V gene data show CDR1 as SEHNR and CDR2 as FQNEAQ (reference sequence). The CDR3 totals 12 residues. The V end lost 6 bases, the J end lost 6 bases, and 12 bases lay between the germline ends. In nucleotides, the CDR3 is TGTGCCAGCAGACCCGACTGGGGCGAGCAGTACTTC. Amino acids: CASRPDWGEQYF.

CDR3 protein: CASSWGLAGTGANVLTF. In nucleotides, the CDR3 is TGTGCCAGCAGCTGGGGACTAGCGGGAACTGGGGCCAACGTCCTGACTTTC. This rearrangement joins TRBV27 to TRBJ2-6, with 13 bases lining up with TRBD2. Germline V gene sequence: CDR1 MNHEY, CDR2 SMNVEV (reference sequence). Losses at the gene ends were 6 bases for V and 2 bases for J; bases not matched to a gene: 4. There are 17 residues in the CDR3.

This clonotype was detected once. At one of its ends the junction is not consistent with the germline gene, which may arise from a read error. This chain joins TRBV5-6 and TRBJ1-6; D unresolved. Germline V gene lookup returns CDR1 SGHDT and CDR2 YYEEEE. CDR3 length equals 11 residues. The CDR3, as DNA: TGTGCCAGATTACCTGCTTCACACCTCCACTTT. This gives the protein CARLPASHLHF. Using reference TRBV5-6 and TRBJ1-6 for the parts outside the CDR3, the full variable domain is DAGVTQSPTHLIKTRGQQVTLRCSPKSGHDTVSWYQQALGQGPQFIFQYYEEEERQRGNFPDRFSGHQFPNYSSELNVNALLLGDSALYLCARLPASHLHFGNGTRLTVT.

There are many counts of this clonotype. The J gene is TRBJ1-2, the V gene TRBV7-2, with D perhaps TRBD1 (6 bases). Germline CDR1 SGHTA, CDR2 FQGNSA. The CDR3 spans 13 residues. V was shortened by 4 bases and J by 5 bases, with 11 bases between the two germline ends. This CDR3 reads CASSSTDSYGYTF. The CDR3 DNA follows: TGTGCCAGCAGCTCAACGGACAGTTATGGCTACACCTTC.

This clonotype came up many times. The gene calls are TRBV7-2 and TRBJ1-5; the D gene is possibly TRBD1 (6 bases). Germline CDR1 SGHTA, CDR2 FQGNSA. The V and J ends lost 5 bases and 0 bases respectively, with 14 bases between them. The CDR3 has 16 residues. This CDR3 is CASSPVGGHSNQPQHF. The CDR3 nucleotides read TGTGCCAGCAGCCCTGTGGGGGGCCATAGCAATCAGCCCCAGCATTTT. Full variable domain (outside the CDR3, taken from reference TRBV7-2 and TRBJ1-5): GAGVSQSPSNKVTEKGKDVELRCDPISGHTALYWYRQSLGQGLEFLIYFQGNSAPDKSGLPSDRFSAERTGGSVSTLTIQRTQQEDSAVYLCASSPVGGHSNQPQHFGDGTRLSIL.

The V and J genes are TRBV7-9 and TRBJ2-7; 10 positions match TRBD1. Germline V lookup: CDR1 SEHNR, CDR2 FQNEAQ (reference sequence). V shed 3 bases, J shed 1 base, and the junction held 6 bases outside the gene matches. The CDR3 is made up of 16 amino acids. The CDR3 coding sequence is TGTGCCAGCAGCTTCCGGGACAGGGGACGGTCCTACGAGCAGTACTTC. It encodes CASSFRDRGRSYEQYF. The full variable domain, with the rest looked up from reference TRBV7-9 and TRBJ2-7, is DTGVSQNPRHKITKRGQNVTFRCDPISEHNRLYWYRQTLGQGPEFLTYFQNEAQLEKSRLLSDRFSAERPKGSFSTLEIQRTEQGDSAMYLCASSFRDRGRSYEQYFGPGTRLTVT.

This clonotype occurred many times. The chain is built from TRBV5-1 and TRBJ2-7; D is possibly TRBD1 or TRBD2 (5 bases each). The CDR3 totals 14 residues. The germline V gene has CDR1 SGHRS and CDR2 YFSETQ. The germline V and J ends were trimmed by 5 bases and 2 bases, with 14 bases remaining between them. The CDR3 loop is CASRWDPVAYEQYF. Written as DNA, the CDR3 is TGCGCCAGCAGGTGGGACCCTGTCGCCTACGAGCAGTACTTC.

The gene calls are TRBV6-5 and TRBJ2-1, with TRBD1 identical over 8 bases. V lost 4 bases, J lost 3 bases, and 5 bases stayed unmatched. The germline V gene encodes CDR1 MNHEY and CDR2 SVGAGI. CDR3 length: 15 residues. CDR3 region: CASSFAGTGYNEQFF. CDR3 coding DNA: TGTGCCAGCAGTTTTGCCGGGACAGGCTACAATGAGCAGTTCTTC.

The table lists this clonotype with many counts. V is TRBV7-3 and J is TRBJ2-3; 10 bases line up with TRBD2. From germline, CDR1 is SGHTA and CDR2 FQGTGA. This CDR3 has 17 amino acids. The V and J ends lost 0 bases and 3 bases, in that order; junction bases with no gene match: 6. For the CDR3, the DNA is TGTGCCAGCAGCTTAACTCTAGCGGGGGCCGGGACAGATACGCAGTATTTT. Its protein is CASSLTLAGAGTDTQYF. Variable domain in full (rest from reference TRBV7-3 and TRBJ2-3): GAGVSQTPSNKVTEKGKYVELRCDPISGHTALYWYRQSLGQGPEFLIYFQGTGAADDSGLPNDRFFAVRPEGSVSTLKIQRTERGDSAVYLCASSLTLAGAGTDTQYFGPGTRLTVL.

In the case of this clonotype: A read error is possible here, since a much larger clone lies one base away. The chain uses TRBV11-2 and TRBJ2-7, with D maybe TRBD1 (6 bases). V lost 3 bases and J lost 4, with 22 bases in between. The CDR3 is 17 residues long. Germline CDR1 reads SGHAT; CDR2 reads FQNNGV. This chain's CDR3 is CASSFHGDRPDRYEQYF. The CDR3 nucleotides are TGTGCCAGCAGCTTCCACGGGGACCGACCGGACAGATACGAGCAGTACTTC.

This chain joins TRBV28 and TRBJ2-1, with 13 bases fitting TRBD2. In germline, CDR1 is MDHEN, CDR2 SYDVKM. V trimming: 4 bases; J trimming: 4 bases; junction bases outside the gene matches: 7. This CDR3 spans 17 amino acids. CDR3 in DNA: TGTGCCAGCAGTTCCTCCGGGACTAGCGGGACTTACAATGAGCAGTTCTTC. This codes for CASSSSGTSGTYNEQFF. The full variable domain, completed using reference TRBV28 and TRBJ2-1, is DVKVTQSSRYLVKRTGEKVFLECVQDMDHENMFWYRQDPGLGLRLIYFSYDVKMKEKGDIPEGYSVSREKKERFSLILESASTNQTSMYLCASSSSGTSGTYNEQFFGPGTRLTVL.

The chain employs TRBV29-1 and TRBJ2-7; TRBD2 matches 13 bases. V dropped 6 bases and J dropped 0; count of bases not matched to a gene: 8. Germline-derived CDR1 and CDR2 are SQVTM and ANQGSEA. The CDR3 spans 16 residues. The DNA of the CDR3 is TGCAGCGTCGCAACTAGCGGGAGGGCCAGCTCCTACGAGCAGTACTTC. It is translated as CSVATSGRASSYEQYF.

The table lists this clonotype with a count of one. The chain couples TRBV2 to TRBJ2-7; D uncertain. This CDR3 spans 14 amino acids. Trimming stripped 4 bases from V and 1 base from J, with 11 bases between. Germline loops: CDR1 SNHLY, CDR2 FYNNEI. CDR3 amino acids: CASSAWGGSYEQYF. The CDR3 DNA reads TGTGCCAGCAGTGCCTGGGGTGGGTCCTACGAGCAGTACTTC.

The chain is built from TRBV4-2 and TRBJ1-1; no definite D call. The CDR3 length is 13 residues. Trimming pared 0 bases from V and 8 bases from J, leaving 10 bases between. CDR1 and CDR2 from the germline V gene are LGHNA and YNFKEQ. The CDR3, as DNA: TGTGCCAGCAGCCAAGATCGGCGGGGAGAAGCTTTCTTT. Translation gives CASSQDRRGEAFF.

This clonotype was observed a handful of times. DNA for the CDR3: TGTGCCAGCAGTGACTTTGGGCAGGCCGGGTCGTGGAGTGGCCGGAACGAGCAGTACTTC. It codes for CASSDFGQAGSWSGRNEQYF. The rearrangement joins TRBV6-1 to TRBJ2-7; D is ambiguous. Trimming removed 3 bases from V and 5 bases from J, with 32 bases in between. Germline V gives CDR1 MNHNS, CDR2 SASEGT. The CDR3 runs to 20 residues.

The table lists this clonotype with a few counts. The chain uses TRBV7-9 and TRBJ1-3; D gene uncertain. V was shortened by 0 bases and J by 7 bases, with 4 bases between the two germline ends. CDR3 size: 12 residues. Germline V lookup: CDR1 SEHNR, CDR2 FQNEAQ (reference sequence). As DNA, the CDR3 is TGTGCCAGCAGCTTAGCAGACAACACCATATATTTT. It yields the protein CASSLADNTIYF.

Worth noting for this clonotype: A single base separates this from a much larger clone, so it may be a read error. The rearrangement uses TRBV7-3 and TRBJ2-3; no definite D call. Germline V lookup: CDR1 SGHTA, CDR2 FQGTGA. Deletions cut 1 base from V and 1 base from J, with 9 bases between. The CDR3 extends over 15 amino acids. CDR3 DNA: TGTGCCAGCAGCTTAAAAGGGCTGGGCACAGATACGCAGTATTTT. Amino acid sequence: CASSLKGLGTDTQYF.

The chain recombines TRBV6-4 with TRBJ2-3; D is perhaps TRBD1 (6 bases). Germline V CDR1 and CDR2: MRHNA, SNTAGT. The CDR3 has 14 amino acids. Trimming removed 6 bases from V and 4 bases from J, with 14 bases in between. Here the CDR3 DNA reads TGTGCCAGCAGCCGGAGTGGGGGCGCAGATACGCAGTATTTT. Translation: CASSRSGGADTQYF.

This clonotype was picked up a small number of times. The J gene is TRBJ1-1, the V gene TRBV2; the match to TRBD1 covers 10 bases. The CDR3 length is 17 residues. Germline CDR1 SNHLY, CDR2 FYNNEI. V gave up 0 bases and J gave up 2 bases; unmatched junction bases: 6. CDR3 protein: CASSEADRGLVNTEAFF. The CDR3 nucleotides are TGTGCCAGCAGTGAAGCAGACAGGGGGCTGGTAAACACTGAAGCTTTCTTT. The full variable domain, completed using reference TRBV2 and TRBJ1-1, is EPEVTQTPSHQVTQMGQEVILRCVPISNHLYFYWYRQILGQKVEFLVSFYNNEISEKSEIFDDQFSVERPDGSNFTLKIRSTKLEDSAMYFCASSEADRGLVNTEAFFGQGTRLTVV.

This clonotype was counted between two and nine times. This chain links TRBV12-3 or TRBV12-4 with TRBJ1-2; D remains ambiguous. V lost 6 bases to trimming and J lost 7 bases, with 18 bases between them. The CDR3 has 14 residues. For the CDR3, the DNA is TGTGCCAGCAGGCCATCGCCGGGCCTGGGTGGCTACACCTTC. It yields the protein CASRPSPGLGGYTF.

The V and J genes are TRBV6-2 or TRBV6-3 and TRBJ1-1; D call uncertain. The CDR3 extends over 16 amino acids. CDR1 and CDR2 (germline): MNHEY, SVGEGT. With 2 bases removed from V and 4 bases from J, the gap between germline ends came to 17 bases. CDR3 loop: CASSYRGPRGVTEAFF. CDR3 nucleotides: TGTGCCAGCAGTTACCGCGGCCCCCGGGGTGTCACTGAAGCTTTCTTT.

The rearrangement joins TRBV24-1 to TRBJ1-2, with D unclear. The V end lost 4 bases, the J end lost 8 bases, and 13 bases lay between the germline ends. The CDR3 extends over 13 amino acids. From germline, CDR1 is KGHDR and CDR2 SFDVKD. As DNA, the CDR3 is TGTGCCACCAGTGACCGGGTTCAGAAGGGCTACACCTTC. Amino acids: CATSDRVQKGYTF.

CDR3 region: CASSLGGLSYGNTIYF. CDR3 nucleotide sequence: TGTGCCAGCAGTTTAGGGGGTTTGTCCTATGGAAACACCATATATTTT. The rearrangement links TRBV12-3 or TRBV12-4 to TRBJ1-3; D uncertain. This CDR3 contains 16 residues. V lost 1 base and J 3 bases, leaving 13 bases between the germline ends.